The entry below describes one TCR beta chain. Antigen unknown. The sample comes from a study of T cells after posttransplantation cyclophosphamide. Study results and caveats: Donor-recipient repertoire similarity was low at 1-2 months, rising over year one. After PTCy, TRB diversity resembled that of CNI/methotrexate controls.

Here immunoSEQ multiplex PCR was the method, and the copy in TCRdb shows in-frame clones only, minus some. The repertoire shows over 30,000 clones, none seen only once; the top ten take approximately 5%. On the day of bone marrow donation, the related graft donor provided peripheral blood. Sequencing was done on a sample of PBMCs. The TCR was taken from a woman in her fifties or sixties in good health and a related stem cell transplant donor.

CDR3 protein: CASSQGQGAYEQYF. CDR3 nucleotides: TGTGCCAGTAGCCAGGGACAGGGGGCCTACGAGCAGTACTTC. The genes are TRBV19 and TRBJ2-5, with 11 bases matching TRBD1. The J call could be wrong; TRBJ2-7 is a better fit for the DNA end. Germline CDR1 and CDR2: LNHDA and SQIVND (reference sequence). The CDR3 sequence is 14 residues long.